This section outlines one T cell receptor beta chain sequence together with its context. Its cognate antigen has yet to be identified. Base-call qualities are not available, and no considerably larger clone is one nucleotide away. This entry comes from a study of cytomegalovirus exposure and HLA in healthy donors (dated by TCRdb to the late 2010s). Regarding the research as a whole: An earlier analysis of some 600 of the donors reported 276 Gb of sequence data and 95 million to 130 million unique TCR beta sequences obtained from about 180 million T cells. Approximately 310 gigabases of sequencing data and tens of millions of unique TCR sequences made up an early release that covered 500 to 700 HLA-typed donors. Of the 300 to 500 genotyped donors, approximately 81% were placed in the genetic ancestry cluster associated with self-reported Caucasian donors. The study aimed to test whether cataloging public T cell receptors could reveal signatures of past pathogen exposure. The T cell repertoires of 550 to 850 subjects were profiled by immunosequencing and related to cytomegalovirus serostatus. In addition to the first cohort of approximately 670 subjects, a separate validation cohort of about 120 different subjects was used. High-throughput TCR immunosequencing, statistical association of individual TCRs with disease status, and machine learning were combined to predict cytomegalovirus infection status. A later analysis re-analyzed previously published TCR beta repertoires from 500 to 700 donors and added high-resolution HLA genotyping to study TCR occurrence patterns. The later analysis used no new phenotypic data to find candidate immune exposures, relying instead on TCR beta sequences and their occurrence across donors. To decide whether each TCR beta V gene segment behaved as functional or pseudogenic, an earlier analysis of approximately 600 of the donors relied on high-throughput TCR beta sequencing. Donor age, sex, ethnicity and CMV serostatus were compiled alongside the repertoire data. A later genetic analysis used genome-wide SNP genotypes for about 60% of the roughly 700 donors, treating that subset as a discovery cohort. All discovery cohort repertoires had been generated using a single sequencing platform. Both class I and class II loci were covered by HLA typing, at four-digit resolution. Typing coverage differed by locus: A, B, C, DRB1 and DQB1 were typed in roughly 620-630 donors, DQA1 in 522, DPA1 in approximately 600, and DPB1 in 450 to 490. A few DR-DQ haplotypes were treated as single units for association and clustering because of strong linkage in the cohort. On average, over 200,000 unique TCR beta nucleotide sequences were sequenced per donor among about 400 genotyped donors of the cohort, with roughly 18% of those sequences being non-productive.

Reading the germline V gene (reference sequence) gives CDR1 SGHNT and CDR2 YYREEE. Taken from cysteine to phenylalanine, the CDR3 has 14 residues. Kept here is only the CDR3 DNA, which spans 42 bases and is read in frame from base 1. The junction carries 16 bases between V and J, which are trimmed by 5 bases and 5 bases respectively. Receptors were amplified or captured by the immunoSEQ multiplex PCR assay. A mixture of 60 forward primers for TCR Vbeta segments and 13 reverse primers for TCR Jbeta segments was used in the multiplex PCR. The CDR3 region of rearranged TCR beta genes was amplified from genomic DNA by a multiplex PCR assay. The amplified TCR beta libraries were sequenced on the Illumina HiSeq System as 87-base-pair reads. On the authors' methods: A later analysis counted approximately 74 million unique TCR beta chains across the 700 or so repertoires, and 9 million to 14 million of these chains were shared by at least two donors. Raw reads were error-corrected and collapsed into unique sequences with a nearest-neighbor algorithm that merged closely related sequences to remove PCR and sequencing errors. CDR3 sequences were aligned to IMGT reference sequences to assign V, D and J gene segments. For a sequence to be retained, at least a six-nucleotide match to both a V gene segment and a J gene segment was required. A rearrangement counted as productive if the CDR3 had no stop codons and remained in frame with V and J, and every other rearrangement counted as non-productive. Following IMGT convention, CDR3 was defined as the stretch from the second conserved V-encoded cysteine up to the conserved J-encoded phenylalanine. In an earlier analysis of more than 550 of the donors, sequences lacking an unambiguous match to a single V gene segment were excluded. An earlier analysis of 587 of the donors called V segments functional above 56.7% productive rearrangements and segregating when the between-donor standard deviation exceeded 5%. To diagnose cytomegalovirus status from the catalog of TCR beta chain sequences, a statistical classification framework was built. V and J gene assignment, in a later analysis, came from comparing TCR nucleotide sequences with IMGT/GENE-DB human TR gene sequences. The TCRdist pipeline was used in a later analysis to assign CDR3 sequences and most-parsimonious VDJ recombination scenarios. In a later analysis, every TCR beta chain was defined by the combination of its CDR3 amino acid sequence and its V-gene family, and reads without a unique V-gene family were dropped. As a way to deal with suspected cross-contamination and a sequencing artifact, a later analysis dropped approximately 570 nucleotide sequences that were highly shared and had low generation probability. A later analysis calculated a clonal expansion index for each public chain from normalized within-repertoire ranks of inferred template counts. A later analysis computed generation probabilities with a VDJ recombination model fitted to out-of-frame rearrangements, and checked the results against IGoR. Hypergeometric tests were used in a later analysis to score TCR-TCR, TCR-HLA and TCR-CMV co-occurrence, with a repertoire-size bias correction applied to the TCR pairs. In a later analysis, false discovery rates were estimated by permuting HLA or CMV assignments 20 times. A later analysis grouped co-occurring TCRs with DBSCAN, adding TCRdist sequence similarity when clustering within HLA-allele-positive subsets. Repertoires with fewer than 30,000 or more than 120,000 public chains, plus five repertoires with anomalous nucleotide sharing, were excluded from co-occurrence clustering. The clones in this table, taken by TCRdb from immuneACCESS, are in-frame only. Not every clone is retained; where verified, under half of the shortfall comes from an unresolved V gene, and the cause of the rest is unknown. For V, J and clone size, that table is used; D and trimming come from the DNA. The sample table lists 150,000 to 180,000 clones, roughly 80% of them with a count of one. Jointly, the top ten make up around 7.2% of the sample.

Here is what the overall study found, with its caveats: Because HLA typing was missing for some donors at each locus, association tests included only the typed subset. Some IMGT-functional V segments, including TRBV6-2 and TRBV6-3, could not be told apart with the 87-base-pair reads, so those segments were excluded. Sequencing depth was assumed to be roughly uniform across donors in the presence/absence analyses, though that assumption may not hold. The only immune exposure information available for the cohort was CMV serostatus. The sequencing pipeline was judged likely to have produced a cluster of highly shared sequence variants as a technical artifact. Broadly in line with IMGT annotations, most TCR beta V segments showed up in productive rearrangements about 87% or about 30% of the time in an earlier analysis of 450 to 750 of the donors. Compared with the roughly 670-donor mean, donors in an Asian-associated ancestry cluster had fewer N-insertions in productive TCRs, according to a later genetic analysis. The classifier was reported to diagnose cytomegalovirus status with high specificity and sensitivity in both the original cohort and the validation cohort. A later analysis associated roughly 17,000 TCR beta sequences with specific HLA alleles at a false discovery rate of 0.05. In a later analysis, TCR association rates were found to vary across HLA loci, with the most associated TCRs seen for DRB1 alleles and the fewest for HLA-C alleles. Because counts were too low, more than 15 rarely observed V segments, including chromosome 9 orphons, were left out of the earlier analysis of over 550 of the donors. This cohort had only TCR beta chains sequenced, and the lack of alpha or paired-chain data limited which features could be detected. In a later genetic analysis, a missense DCLRE1C variant was associated with V-gene and J-gene trimming of TCR beta chains, and the association was replicated in an independent cohort. A later analysis found that most CMV-associated TCR beta chains appeared HLA-restricted, with HLA associations seemingly driven largely by CMV exposure. Linkage disequilibrium might explain the correlated functional status among segregating V segments, but an unknown experimental factor could not be excluded. Assigning TCR associations to individual alleles was difficult when HLA alleles, especially DR and DQ, strongly co-occurred. In a later analysis, HLA-associated TCR beta chains were found to be more clonally expanded and to have lower generation probabilities than equally common non-associated chains. A further reported finding was that TCR beta sequences accurately predicted the HLA-A and HLA-B alleles for most subjects in the first cohort. While some public TCRs were present in many individuals, most TCR sequences turned up only very rarely across donors. Several of the top co-occurrence clusters appeared to be linked to parvovirus B19, influenza, CMV and Epstein-Barr virus, according to a later analysis. The authors suggested that the approach could potentially be generalized to other disease states and immunological phenotypes. A few of the identified cytomegalovirus-associated TCR beta chains were confirmed in vitro to be specific for cytomegalovirus antigens. The study gave a list of under 200 TCR beta chains associated with cytomegalovirus.

The cohort comprised fewer than 700 healthy bone marrow donors. At the time of sampling, every cohort member was nominally healthy, though immune exposures that went unrecorded were likely present. The donor was CMV seropositive and was included in the group of 289 seropositive cohort members. A peripheral blood sample was provided by each donor, and peripheral blood mononuclear cells were used for TCR beta sequencing. Genomic DNA was extracted from the blood cell samples with the Qiagen DNeasy Blood Extraction Kit. This receptor chain uses TRBV5-4 and TRBJ1-2; a confident D gene designation cannot be given. Input material: PBMCs. This clonotype originated in a man younger than 40 in good health and CMV-seropositive. The bases read TGTGCCAGCAGAGAGGCAGTCGGTCTATATGGCTACACCTTC. Its product reads: CASREAVGLYGYTF.